This paragraph reports one TCR beta chain. The sample belongs to a study of naive and memory T cell subsets. Ligated cDNA underwent four rounds of PCR with nested alpha and beta constant region primers and SP2. Each CDR3 protein is one row after TCRdb ran MiXCR on the 5' RACE reads. This sample has 55,000 to 65,000 distinct CDR3 sequences, with 8% found just once. CDR3 length: 14 amino acids. Trimming pared 4 bases from V and 5 bases from J, leaving 13 bases between. Germline V CDR1 and CDR2: SGHTA, FQGTGA. An oligonucleotide containing a UMI was ligated to the 3' end of TCR cDNA. Unsorted total RNA, about 1 to 1,100 ng, was DNase treated before reverse transcription.

This TCR derives from a female donor in good health. V gene TRBV7-3 combines with J gene TRBJ2-3; D is uncertain. The CDR3, as DNA: TGTGCCAGCAGCTCTCGGTCCGATGGAGATACGCAGTATTTT. It yields the protein CASSSRSDGDTQYF. The whole variable domain, remainder taken from reference TRBV7-3 and TRBJ2-3, is GAGVSQTPSNKVTEKGKYVELRCDPISGHTALYWYRQSLGQGPEFLIYFQGTGAADDSGLPNDRFFAVRPEGSVSTLKIQRTERGDSAVYLCASSSRSDGDTQYFGPGTRLTVL.